What follows are 18 T cell receptor beta chains derived from one specimen sequenced in a study of blood T cell repertoires in COVID-19. The method was immunoSEQ multiplex PCR; TCRdb's version includes in-frame clones alone and lacks a portion of them. The sample holds 220,000 or so clones, around 80% seen once. What was sequenced was peripheral blood. All receptors derive from a man under 40 with active or convalescent COVID-19.

The V gene is TRBV11-1, the J gene TRBJ2-7; TRBD1 is a possible D gene (5 bases). V was pared by 1 base and J by 2 bases, with 12 bases between. The germline V gene has CDR1 SGHAT and CDR2 FQDESV (reference sequence). The CDR3 totals 15 residues. CDR3 region: CASSLEQTGTYEQYF. In nucleotides, the CDR3 is TGTGCCAGCAGCTTAGAACAAACAGGAACCTACGAGCAGTACTTC.

In nucleotides, the CDR3 is TGTGCCAGCAGCTCCCCAGGTACCCACGAGCAGTACTTC. Its protein is CASSSPGTHEQYF. The chain combines TRBV5-4 with TRBJ2-7; D remains unclear. Germline loops: CDR1 SGHNT, CDR2 YYREEE (reference sequence). The CDR3 length is 13 residues. The ends were cut back, 3 bases at V and 5 bases at J, with 12 bases in the middle.

The V and J genes are TRBV5-6 and TRBJ1-5, with D perhaps matching TRBD1 (5 bases). The CDR3 is made up of 17 amino acids. V was cut by 5 bases and J by 0 bases, with 18 bases left in between. Germline-derived CDR1 and CDR2 are SGHDT and YYEEEE. The CDR3 loop is CASSRQGITYSNQPQHF. The DNA for the CDR3 is TGTGCCAGCAGTCGGCAGGGCATCACCTATAGCAATCAGCCCCAGCATTTT.

The CDR3 loop is CASSARQGTYEQYF. The CDR3 DNA reads TGTGCCAGCAGTGCCCGACAGGGGACCTACGAGCAGTACTTC. V usage is TRBV6-6 and J usage is TRBJ2-7, with TRBD1 identical over 8 bases. The germline V gene encodes CDR1 MNHNY and CDR2 SVGAGI (reference sequence). CDR3 length equals 14 residues. Losses at the gene ends were 5 bases for V and 2 bases for J; bases not matched to a gene: 5.

This sequence joins TRBV5-4 and TRBJ2-1; 10 positions match TRBD2. The junction had 6 bases not matched to a gene; V was cut back by 4 bases and J by 5 bases. Germline CDR1 reads SGHNT; CDR2 reads YYREEE (reference sequence). CDR3 length equals 15 residues. CDR3 nucleotide sequence: TGTGCCAGCAGCAGAGGGACTAGCGCACACAATGAGCAGTTCTTC. Translation gives CASSRGTSAHNEQFF. The variable domain in full, with the rest retrieved from reference TRBV5-4 and TRBJ2-1, is ETGVTQSPTHLIKTRGQQVTLRCSSQSGHNTVSWYQQALGQGPQFIFQYYREEENGRGNFPPRFSGLQFPNYSSELNVNALELDDSALYLCASSRGTSAHNEQFFGPGTRLTVL.

V usage is TRBV27 and J usage is TRBJ2-7; TRBD2 matches at 12 bases. The germline V gene has CDR1 MNHEY and CDR2 SMNVEV (reference sequence). Germline trimming cut 3 bases from V and 3 bases from J; bases unmatched to any gene: 15. This CDR3 comprises 19 residues. CDR3 region: CASSLLTGRALAGGYEQYF. CDR3 coding DNA: TGTGCCAGCAGTTTGTTGACAGGGAGGGCACTAGCGGGAGGCTACGAGCAGTACTTC.

This chain's CDR3 is CASSDPPTGIHEQFF. DNA of the CDR3: TGTGCCAGCAGTGACCCCCCGACAGGGATCCATGAGCAGTTCTTC. This chain uses TRBV9 with TRBJ2-1, with 7 bases fitting TRBD1. Trimming at V came to 5 bases and at J to 8 bases, leaving 13 bases not matched to a gene. The CDR3 is made up of 15 amino acids. Germline CDR1 is SGDLS and CDR2 is YYNGEE.

This sequence joins TRBV28 and TRBJ2-5; 7 bases are shared with TRBD2. Germline V gives CDR1 MDHEN, CDR2 SYDVKM. This CDR3 has 13 amino acids. The junction had 6 bases not matched to a gene; V was cut back by 6 bases and J by 5 bases. The CDR3 sequence: CASSGGYVETQYF. The CDR3 region has the DNA TGTGCCAGCAGCGGGGGGTACGTTGAGACCCAGTACTTC.

The rearrangement joins TRBV14 to TRBJ2-6; 7 nucleotides agree with TRBD1. CDR1 is SGHDN, CDR2 FVKESK, per germline. The CDR3 totals 18 residues. Losses at the gene ends were 3 bases for V and 0 bases for J; bases not matched to a gene: 8. The CDR3 DNA reads as TGTGCCAGCAGCCATAAACGACAGGGTAGCTCTGGGGCCAACGTCCTGACTTTC. Amino acids: CASSHKRQGSSGANVLTF.

This rearrangement joins TRBV27 to TRBJ1-2; 7 bases are a match to TRBD1. CDR3 length equals 14 residues. The ends lost 8 bases at V and 7 bases at J; junction bases unmatched: 13. Per germline, CDR1 MNHEY and CDR2 SMNVEV (reference sequence). CDR3 sequence reads: CASRPGGGRIGYTF. The CDR3, as DNA: TGTGCCAGCCGCCCGGGAGGGGGCCGTATTGGCTACACCTTC.

The J gene is TRBJ1-1, the V gene TRBV6-1; maybe TRBD1 (6 bases). V was clipped by 2 bases and J by 1 base, with 11 bases between them. The CDR3 contains 15 residues. The germline V gene encodes CDR1 MNHNS and CDR2 SASEGT. The CDR3: CASSEFGTKNTEAFF. CDR3 DNA sequence: TGTGCCAGCAGTGAATTTGGGACAAAGAACACTGAAGCTTTCTTT.

J is TRBJ2-1 and V is TRBV27, with D perhaps TRBD2 (5 bases). This CDR3 spans 15 amino acids. CDR1 and CDR2 (germline): MNHEY, SMNVEV (reference sequence). V was pared by 5 bases and J by 4 bases, with 15 bases between. The CDR3 DNA is TGTGCCAGCAGTCCGACGGGGATTCCGTACAATGAGCAGTTCTTC. It yields the protein CASSPTGIPYNEQFF.

This CDR3 is CASSAGGLETQYF. For the CDR3, the DNA is TGTGCCAGCAGCGCCGGGGGGCTGGAGACCCAGTACTTC. The rearrangement uses TRBV7-9 and TRBJ2-5; possible D gene TRBD2, 7 bases. Germline CDR1 is SEHNR and CDR2 is FQNEAQ (reference sequence). The CDR3 has 13 residues. V was trimmed by 5 bases and J by 5 bases, leaving 12 bases between them.

V usage is TRBV28 and J usage is TRBJ1-3; D call uncertain. Per the germline V gene, CDR1 is MDHEN and CDR2 is SYDVKM. The V end was cut by 7 bases, the J end by 2 bases, with 12 bases between. This CDR3 has 14 amino acids. DNA of the CDR3: TGTGCCAGCAAATGGAGGGCGCCTGGAAACACCATATATTTT. It specifies CASKWRAPGNTIYF.

The chain joins TRBV6-5 to TRBJ2-7; possible D gene TRBD2, 6 bases. This CDR3 spans 14 amino acids. CDR1 and CDR2 from the germline V gene are MNHEY and SVGAGI. Trimming pared 6 bases from V and 6 bases from J, leaving 18 bases between. This CDR3 reads CASREGRTIVEQYF. The CDR3, as DNA: TGTGCCAGCAGGGAGGGACGGACCATCGTCGAGCAGTACTTC.

The rearrangement joins TRBV2 to TRBJ1-5, with 11 bases lining up with TRBD1. The CDR3 loop spans 15 amino acids. The ends lost 8 bases at V and 6 bases at J; junction bases unmatched: 9. The germline gives CDR1 SNHLY, CDR2 FYNNEI. CDR3 in DNA: TGTGCCAGCGAACCCGGGACAGGGGGTAGTCAGCCCCAGCATTTT. Amino acid sequence: CASEPGTGGSQPQHF.

This clone has more than one count but fewer than ten. This rearrangement joins TRBV28 to TRBJ1-1; 8 bases fit TRBD1. Looked up from germline, CDR1 is MDHEN and CDR2 is SYDVKM. The CDR3 runs to 16 residues. Germline trimming cut 7 bases from V and 0 bases from J; bases unmatched to any gene: 10. CDR3 DNA: TGTGCCAGCACCCCTCCGACAGGGGCGATGAACACTGAAGCTTTCTTT. It specifies CASTPPTGAMNTEAFF.

This clone was seen a handful of times. The chain uses TRBV18 and TRBJ1-1; 8 bases line up with TRBD1. There are 17 residues in the CDR3. Germline CDR1 and CDR2: KGHSH and LQKENI. V was clipped by 5 bases and J by 2 bases; unmatched bases: 13. This CDR3 is CASSGQGPGRFNTEAFF. As DNA, the CDR3 is TGTGCCAGCTCAGGACAGGGTCCGGGACGGTTCAACACTGAAGCTTTCTTT.